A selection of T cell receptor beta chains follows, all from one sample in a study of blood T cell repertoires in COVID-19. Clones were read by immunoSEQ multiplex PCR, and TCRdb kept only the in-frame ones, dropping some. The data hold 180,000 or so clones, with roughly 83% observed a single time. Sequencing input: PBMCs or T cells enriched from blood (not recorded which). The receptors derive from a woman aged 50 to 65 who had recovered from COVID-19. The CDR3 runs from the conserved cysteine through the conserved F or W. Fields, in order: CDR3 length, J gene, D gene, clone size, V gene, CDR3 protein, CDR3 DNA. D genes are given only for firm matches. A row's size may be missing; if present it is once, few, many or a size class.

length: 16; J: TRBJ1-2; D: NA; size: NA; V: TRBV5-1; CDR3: CASSLTLPGVNYGYTF; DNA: TGCGCCAGCAGCCTCACCCTACCGGGGGTTAACTATGGCTACACCTTC
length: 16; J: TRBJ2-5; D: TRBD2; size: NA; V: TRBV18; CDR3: CASSPILAGNLETQYF; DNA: TGTGCCAGCTCACCGATACTAGCGGGGAATTTGGAGACCCAGTACTTC
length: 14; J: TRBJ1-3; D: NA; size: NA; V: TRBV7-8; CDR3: CASSLSGGGNTIYF; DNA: TGTGCCAGCAGCTTATCGGGGGGCGGAAACACCATATATTTT
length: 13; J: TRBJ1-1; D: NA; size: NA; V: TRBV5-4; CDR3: CASSPLGNTEAFF; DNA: TGTGCCAGCAGCCCCCTAGGGAACACTGAAGCTTTCTTT
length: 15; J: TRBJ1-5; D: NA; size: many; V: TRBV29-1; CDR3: CSAADSSYSNQPQHF; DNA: TGCAGCGCCGCTGACAGTAGTTATAGCAATCAGCCCCAGCATTTT
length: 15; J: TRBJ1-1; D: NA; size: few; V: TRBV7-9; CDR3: CASSRGSQLATEAFF; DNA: TGTGCCAGCAGCCGCGGGAGTCAGTTGGCCACTGAAGCTTTCTTT
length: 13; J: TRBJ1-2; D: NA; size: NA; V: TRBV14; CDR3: CASSQGAHGGYTF; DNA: TGTGCCAGCAGCCAAGGCGCCCACGGGGGCTACACCTTC
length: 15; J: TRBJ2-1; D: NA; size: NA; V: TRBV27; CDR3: CASSIRSTGIGEQFF; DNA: TGTGCCAGCAGTATACGGAGTACAGGTATCGGTGAGCAGTTCTTC
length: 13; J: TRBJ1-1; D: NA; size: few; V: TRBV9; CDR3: CASSVGRGTEAFF; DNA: TGTGCCAGCAGCGTAGGACGCGGTACTGAAGCTTTCTTT
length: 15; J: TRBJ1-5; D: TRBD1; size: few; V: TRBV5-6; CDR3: CASSWMGQAYQPQHF; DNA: TGTGCCAGCAGCTGGATGGGACAGGCTTATCAGCCCCAGCATTTT
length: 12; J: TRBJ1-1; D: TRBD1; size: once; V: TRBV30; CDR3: CAYNRGITEAFF; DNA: TGTGCCTATAACAGGGGAATCACTGAAGCTTTCTTT
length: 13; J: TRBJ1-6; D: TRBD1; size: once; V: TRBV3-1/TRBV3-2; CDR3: CASRGQGGSPLHF; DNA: TGTGCCAGCCGAGGACAGGGGGGTTCACCCCTCCACTTT
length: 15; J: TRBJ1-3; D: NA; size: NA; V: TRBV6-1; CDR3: CASTIGGALGNTIYF; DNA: TGTGCCAGCACCATAGGTGGGGCGCTTGGAAACACCATATATTTT
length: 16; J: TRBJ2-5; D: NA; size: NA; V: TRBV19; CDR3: CASSIEHRAHQETQYF; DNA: TGTGCCAGTAGTATAGAGCACAGGGCCCACCAAGAGACCCAGTACTTC
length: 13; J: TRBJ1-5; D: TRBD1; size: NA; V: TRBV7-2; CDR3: CASSPGQGHPQHF; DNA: TGTGCCAGCAGCCCGGGACAGGGTCACCCCCAGCATTTT
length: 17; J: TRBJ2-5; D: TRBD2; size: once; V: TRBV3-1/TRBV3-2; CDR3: CASSQGTSGRARETQYF; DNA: TGTGCCAGCAGCCAGGGGACTAGCGGGAGGGCCAGAGAGACCCAGTACTTC
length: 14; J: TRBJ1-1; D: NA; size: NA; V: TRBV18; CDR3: CASSPQGRHTEAFF; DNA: TGTGCCAGCTCACCACAGGGGAGGCACACTGAAGCTTTCTTT
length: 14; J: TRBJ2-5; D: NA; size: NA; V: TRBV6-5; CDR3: CASSYSQLQETQYF; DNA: TGTGCCAGCAGTTACTCCCAACTCCAAGAGACCCAGTACTTC
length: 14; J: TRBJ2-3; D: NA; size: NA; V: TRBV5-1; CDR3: CATATGMSTDTQYF; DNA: TGCGCTACAGCAACTGGTATGAGCACAGATACGCAGTATTTT
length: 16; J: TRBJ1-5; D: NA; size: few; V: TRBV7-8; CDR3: CASSLDPNYSNQPQHF; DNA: TGTGCCAGCAGCTTAGACCCCAACTATAGCAATCAGCCCCAGCATTTT
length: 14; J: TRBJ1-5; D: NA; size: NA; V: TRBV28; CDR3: CASSSTGSNQPQHF; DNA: TGTGCCAGCAGTTCTACAGGGAGCAATCAGCCCCAGCATTTT
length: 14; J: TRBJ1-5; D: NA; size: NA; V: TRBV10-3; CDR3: CAISDEGRSRPQHF; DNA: TGTGCCATCAGTGATGAGGGCAGGTCGCGGCCCCAGCATTTT
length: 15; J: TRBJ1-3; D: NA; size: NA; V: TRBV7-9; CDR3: CASSLFIQGGNTIYF; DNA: TGTGCCAGCAGCTTATTTATCCAGGGAGGAAACACCATATATTTT
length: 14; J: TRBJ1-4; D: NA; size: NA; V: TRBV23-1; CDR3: CASRSPGHLEKLFF; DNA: TGCGCCAGCAGATCCCCGGGACACCTTGAAAAACTGTTTTTT
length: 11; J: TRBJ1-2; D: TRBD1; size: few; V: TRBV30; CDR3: CARGQGVGYTF; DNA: TGTGCTCGTGGACAGGGGGTAGGCTACACCTTC
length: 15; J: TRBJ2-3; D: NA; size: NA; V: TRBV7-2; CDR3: CASSPRLGEGDTQYF; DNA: TGTGCCAGCAGCCCCCGACTAGGAGAGGGAGATACGCAGTATTTT
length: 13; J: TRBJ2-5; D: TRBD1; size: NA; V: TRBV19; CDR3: CASSGTGVETQYF; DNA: TGTGCCAGTAGTGGGACAGGGGTCGAGACCCAGTACTTC
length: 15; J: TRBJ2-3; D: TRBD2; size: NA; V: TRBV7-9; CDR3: CASSVSGVGTDTQYF; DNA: TGTGCCAGCAGCGTTAGCGGGGTCGGTACAGATACGCAGTATTTT
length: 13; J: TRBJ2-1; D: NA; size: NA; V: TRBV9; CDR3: CASRAQGGNEQFF; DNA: TGTGCCAGCAGGGCCCAGGGTGGCAATGAGCAGTTCTTC
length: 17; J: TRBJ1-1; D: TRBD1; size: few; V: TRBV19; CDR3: CASSIPLSTGKRTEAFF; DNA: TGTGCCAGTAGTATCCCTCTCTCGACAGGGAAAAGGACTGAAGCTTTCTTT
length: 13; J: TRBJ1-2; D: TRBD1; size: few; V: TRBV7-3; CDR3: CASSLRGQSPYTF; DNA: TGTGCCAGCAGCTTAAGGGGACAGTCTCCCTACACCTTC
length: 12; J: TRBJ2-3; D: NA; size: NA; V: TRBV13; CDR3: CASSLLPGTQYF; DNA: TGTGCCAGCAGCTTACTTCCCGGTACGCAGTATTTT
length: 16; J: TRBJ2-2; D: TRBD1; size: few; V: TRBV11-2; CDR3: CASSLRQGGNTGELFF; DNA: TGTGCCAGCAGCTTAAGACAGGGGGGGAACACCGGGGAGCTGTTTTTT
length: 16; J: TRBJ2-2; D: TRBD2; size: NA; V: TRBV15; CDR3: CATSTPGLFLTGELFF; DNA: TGTGCCACCAGCACCCCGGGACTATTCCTCACCGGGGAGCTGTTTTTT
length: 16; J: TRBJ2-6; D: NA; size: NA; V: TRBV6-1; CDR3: CASIEGGPSGANVLTF; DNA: TGTGCCAGCATTGAGGGAGGACCCTCTGGGGCCAACGTCCTGACTTTC
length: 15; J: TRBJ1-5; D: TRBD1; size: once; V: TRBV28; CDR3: CASSSGGSSNQPQHF; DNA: TGTGCCAGCAGCTCAGGGGGATCCAGCAATCAGCCCCAGCATTTT
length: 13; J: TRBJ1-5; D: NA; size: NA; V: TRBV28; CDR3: CASRLHSYQPQHF; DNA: TGTGCCAGCAGGTTACATAGCTATCAGCCCCAGCATTTT
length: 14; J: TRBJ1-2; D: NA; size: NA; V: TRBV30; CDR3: CAWKGGLVTGSYTF; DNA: TGTGCCTGGAAAGGCGGCCTGGTGACGGGAAGCTACACCTTC
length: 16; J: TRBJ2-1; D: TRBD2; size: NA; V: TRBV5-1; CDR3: CASSQTPSGGHNEQFF; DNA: TGCGCCAGCAGTCAAACTCCTAGCGGGGGGCACAATGAGCAGTTCTTC
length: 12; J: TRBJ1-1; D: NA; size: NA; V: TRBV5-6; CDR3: CASSFGQQEAFF; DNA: TGTGCCAGCAGCTTTGGACAGCAAGAAGCTTTCTTT
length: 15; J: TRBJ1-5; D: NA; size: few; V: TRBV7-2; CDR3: CASSPDGRVFQPQHF; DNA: TGTGCCAGCAGCCCGGACGGGCGGGTATTTCAGCCCCAGCATTTT
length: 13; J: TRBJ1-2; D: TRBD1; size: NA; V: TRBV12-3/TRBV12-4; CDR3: CASSITTGDGYTF; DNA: TGTGCCAGCAGTATAACAACAGGGGATGGCTACACCTTC
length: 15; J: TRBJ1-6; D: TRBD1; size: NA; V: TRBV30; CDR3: CAWSPKDRVGSPLHF; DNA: TGTGCCTGGAGCCCAAAGGACAGGGTGGGCTCACCCCTCCACTTT
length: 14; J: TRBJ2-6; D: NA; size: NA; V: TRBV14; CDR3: CASSPHSGANVLTF; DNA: TGTGCCAGCAGCCCACACTCTGGGGCCAACGTCCTGACTTTC
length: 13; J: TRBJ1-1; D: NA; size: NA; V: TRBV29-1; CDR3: CSVDVGGGAKAFF; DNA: TGCAGCGTTGACGTTGGGGGGGGCGCGAAAGCTTTCTTT
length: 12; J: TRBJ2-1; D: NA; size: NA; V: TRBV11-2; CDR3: CASSLVGSRQFF; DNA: TGTGCCAGCAGCTTAGTCGGGAGTCGGCAGTTCTTC